This T cell receptor (beta chain) was recorded in a study of cytomegalovirus exposure and HLA in healthy donors. Per germline, CDR1 MDHEN and CDR2 SYDVKM. V was clipped by 5 bases and J by 6 bases; unmatched bases: 9. CDR3 length: 15 amino acids. This clone was observed a few times. This table comes from immunoSEQ multiplex PCR, and its TCRdb copy is limited to in-frame clones, with some not included. The sample lists 100,000 to 150,000 clones, nearly 90% seen once, with approximately 1.1% in the top ten. J is TRBJ1-5 and V is TRBV28, with 8 bases identical to TRBD1. The specimen sequenced was PBMCs. The source of this sequence is a woman in her late teens or twenties in good health and CMV-seronegative. The CDR3 DNA reads TGTGCCAGCAGTAGGCCGGACAGGGATCTTCAGCCCCAGCATTTT. Translated, it gives CASSRPDRDLQPQHF.